This paragraph covers one TCR beta chain sequence. The antigen is unknown. The data were obtained in a study of graft-versus-host responses after intestinal transplantation. Turning to the study itself: All of the recipients had induction that used anti-thymocyte globulin, then tacrolimus and steroids for two to three years. Study-wide results and caveats: Allografts from individuals with graft-donor T cell macrochimerism displayed high graft-versus-host to host-versus-graft clonal ratios. Investigators detected GvH clones in recipient marrow, with some emerging earlier in ileum or blood. Peak levels of circulating GvH clones tracked with early post-transplant HvG declines.

Repertoires were generated with immunoSEQ multiplex PCR, while TCRdb's copy carries only in-frame clones and drops some. Of 110,000 to 150,000 clones listed, about 93% are singletons. Sequenced here: unstimulated CD4+ T cells sorted from spleen or lymph node cells, sampled before intestinal transplant. This sequence originates from a human donor who received an intestinal transplant.

The CDR3 DNA sequence: TGTGCCAGCAGCTTACAGGGAAGATATAACTATGGCTACACCTTC. As protein: CASSLQGRYNYGYTF. The rearrangement joins TRBV6-6 to TRBJ1-2, with D possibly TRBD1 on 6 matching bases. Trimming left V 6 bases short and J 1 base short, with 15 bases between. The germline V gene encodes CDR1 MNHNY and CDR2 SVGAGI (reference sequence). The length of the CDR3 is 15 residues.